The 17 T cell receptor beta chains below come from one sample, sequenced in a study of Graves' ophthalmopathy and Graves' hyperthyroidism. RNA served as the template for amplifying TCR beta CDR3 regions. The authors performed first-round RT-PCR with HTBI primers and then a second-round multiplex PCR. One entry per CDR3 protein results from TCRdb running MiXCR on the multiplex PCR reads. The sample lists about 620,000 distinct CDR3 sequences, about a fifth seen once, with 7.1% in the top ten. Sequences were obtained from peripheral blood. The source is a woman under 30 with stable Graves' hyperthyroidism. Some clones in this sample may be carry-over from other donors' samples.

This clonotype was seen a few times. This chain connects TRBV28 to TRBJ2-5, with a weak D call TRBD2 (5 bases). This CDR3 region has 16 residues. Germline loops: CDR1 MDHEN, CDR2 SYDVKM. V gave up 5 bases and J gave up 0 bases, with 16 bases separating them. CDR3 coding DNA: TGTGCCAGCAGTCCGCGGGTGCCGGGGTACCAAGAGACCCAGTACTTC. Amino acids: CASSPRVPGYQETQYF.

This clonotype was detected ten times or more. The chain combines TRBV20-1 with TRBJ2-7; 8 nucleotides agree with TRBD1. Germline loops: CDR1 DFQATT, CDR2 SNEGSKA (reference sequence). The J segment lost 4 bases and the V segment lost 3 bases, leaving 5 bases of the junction unmatched. The CDR3 totals 13 residues. CDR3 protein: CSASGDRHYEQYF. CDR3 coding DNA: TGCAGTGCTAGCGGGGACAGGCATTACGAGCAGTACTTC.

This clonotype occurred a few times. CDR3 nucleotides: TGTGCCTGGTCTTTAGCTAACTATGGCTACACCTTC. Protein sequence: CAWSLANYGYTF. This rearrangement joins TRBV30 to TRBJ1-2; no clear D. Between the trimmed V and J ends, which lost 5 bases and 0 bases, there was a span of 7 bases. Germline CDR1 GTSNPN, CDR2 SVGIG (reference sequence). CDR3 length equals 12 residues.

The chain uses TRBV19 and TRBJ1-2; D gene unclear. The CDR3 consists of 16 residues. V shed 5 bases and J shed 3 bases, with 19 bases lying between them. Germline CDR1 reads LNHDA; CDR2 reads SQIVND (reference sequence). CDR3 nucleotide sequence: TGTGCCAGTAGTGCTCTTACGGGCCCGGCGCACTATGGCTACACCTTC. It encodes CASSALTGPAHYGYTF. Filled out from reference TRBV19 and TRBJ1-2, the complete variable domain reads DGGITQSPKYLFRKEGQNVTLSCEQNLNHDAMYWYRQDPGQGLRLIYYSQIVNDFQKGDIAEGYSVSREKKESFPLTVTSAQKNPTAFYLCASSALTGPAHYGYTFGSGTRLTVV.

The chain links TRBV6-2 or TRBV6-3 to TRBJ2-7; D unclear. Per the germline V gene, CDR1 is MNHEY and CDR2 is SVGEGT. This CDR3 is 14 amino acids long. With 2 bases removed from V and 0 bases from J, the gap between germline ends came to 8 bases. Here the CDR3 DNA reads TGTGCCAGCAGTTACGGAGCTAACTCCTACGAGCAGTACTTC. It is translated as CASSYGANSYEQYF.

The V and J genes are TRBV7-9 and TRBJ2-7, with 7 bases matching TRBD1. With V trimmed by 4 bases and J by 4 bases, 10 bases remained unmatched. This CDR3 spans 15 amino acids. CDR1 is SEHNR, CDR2 FQNEAQ, per germline (reference sequence). The CDR3 DNA follows: TGTGCCAGCAGCTCAGGACGACAGGGCAGGTACGAGCAGTACTTC. Its translation is CASSSGRQGRYEQYF.

This clonotype was found many times. The CDR3 nucleotides read TGTGCCAGCAGTGAGCAGGTTAACTATGGCTACACCTTC. This gives the protein CASSEQVNYGYTF. This sequence joins TRBV2 and TRBJ1-2; D gene uncertain. The CDR3 spans 13 residues. Germline lookup yields CDR1 SNHLY and CDR2 FYNNEI. The V gene lost 3 bases and the J gene lost 1 base, with 6 bases spanning the gap.

This clonotype has ten or more counts. This sequence joins TRBV6-5 and TRBJ2-7; 7 bases are shared with TRBD1. The J segment lost 1 base and the V segment lost 2 bases, leaving 5 bases of the junction unmatched. CDR1 MNHEY and CDR2 SVGAGI come from the germline V gene. The CDR3 consists of 15 residues. CDR3 residues: CASSYTRGQSYEQYF. CDR3 sequence (DNA): TGTGCCAGCAGTTACACCCGGGGACAGTCCTACGAGCAGTACTTC.

The sample holds many counts of this clonotype. This sequence joins TRBV12-3 or TRBV12-4 and TRBJ1-1; D remains ambiguous. The CDR3 has 11 amino acids. Between the trimmed V and J ends, which lost 7 bases and 9 bases, there was a span of 12 bases. CDR3 loop: CASNLREKAFF. For the CDR3, the DNA is TGTGCCAGCAACCTGCGGGAGAAAGCTTTCTTT.

Ten or more counts support this clonotype. The chain is built from TRBV28 and TRBJ2-2; D unclear. The germline V and J ends were trimmed by 4 bases and 2 bases, with 11 bases remaining between them. This CDR3 spans 15 amino acids. Germline CDR1 MDHEN, CDR2 SYDVKM. The CDR3 loop is CASSSGRSNTGELFF. CDR3 coding DNA: TGTGCCAGCAGTTCCGGCAGGAGTAACACCGGGGAGCTGTTTTTT.

This clonotype was recorded at least ten times. The chain is built from TRBV14 and TRBJ2-7, with a possible D match to TRBD2 (5 bases). V was cut by 0 bases and J by 7 bases, with 19 bases left in between. Germline CDR1 SGHDN, CDR2 FVKESK. The CDR3 totals 16 residues. DNA of the CDR3: TGTGCCAGCAGCCAAGATACCCCACTGGTAGGAGGAGAGCAGTACTTC. Protein sequence: CASSQDTPLVGGEQYF.

Ten or more counts support this clonotype. The chain has TRBV5-1 and TRBJ2-2, with 12 nucleotides matching TRBD2. CDR3 length equals 16 residues. The germline V gene encodes CDR1 SGHRS and CDR2 YFSETQ. Germline trimming cut 3 bases from V and 4 bases from J; bases unmatched to any gene: 4. For the CDR3, the DNA is TGCGCCAGCAGCTCTAGCGGGAGGGCCGGCACCGGGGAGCTGTTTTTT. Amino acid sequence: CASSSSGRAGTGELFF. Full variable domain (remainder filled in from reference TRBV5-1 and TRBJ2-2): KAGVTQTPRYLIKTRGQQVTLSCSPISGHRSVSWYQQTPGQGLQFLFEYFSETQRNKGNFPGRFSGRQFSNSRSEMNVSTLELGDSALYLCASSSSGRAGTGELFFGEGSRLTVL.

CDR3 residues: CASSQSGGGNQPQHF. The CDR3 DNA sequence: TGTGCCAGCAGCCAATCCGGGGGCGGCAATCAGCCCCAGCATTTT. This rearrangement joins TRBV7-2 to TRBJ1-5; tentative D call: TRBD1 (6 bases). Germline CDR1 SGHTA, CDR2 FQGNSA. The CDR3 has 15 amino acids. Trimming stripped 5 bases from V and 2 bases from J, with 13 bases between. Looking up the rest from reference TRBV7-2 and TRBJ1-5 gives the full variable domain: GAGVSQSPSNKVTEKGKDVELRCDPISGHTALYWYRQSLGQGLEFLIYFQGNSAPDKSGLPSDRFSAERTGGSVSTLTIQRTQQEDSAVYLCASSQSGGGNQPQHFGDGTRLSIL.

This clonotype appeared a few times. The V and J genes are TRBV6-1 and TRBJ1-1; maybe TRBD1 (6 bases). Per the germline V gene, CDR1 is MNHNS and CDR2 is SASEGT. The CDR3 is 17 amino acids. V dropped 4 bases and J dropped 1 base, with 19 bases sitting between them. The CDR3 DNA reads as TGTGCCAGCAGTGGGGGGGTGGGGGCCCCCCCGAACACTGAAGCTTTCTTT. It yields the protein CASSGGVGAPPNTEAFF.

This clonotype was detected once. The chain recombines TRBV12-3 or TRBV12-4 with TRBJ2-7; 9 positions match TRBD2. This CDR3 has 14 residues. Unmatched junction bases numbered 6, after V lost 5 bases and J lost 4 bases. Written as DNA, the CDR3 is TGTGCCAGCAGTGATGGCGGGGGGGCATACGAGCAGTACTTC. Its translation: CASSDGGGAYEQYF.

This rearrangement joins TRBV10-2 to TRBJ2-5; TRBD2 matches at 12 bases. Per the germline V gene, CDR1 is WSHSY and CDR2 is SAAADI. After removal of 4 bases from V and 5 bases from J, the junction contained 14 bases not matched to a gene. This CDR3 is 18 amino acids long. This CDR3 reads CASSGNPSGRARGETQYF. The CDR3 bases are TGCGCCAGCAGTGGTAACCCTAGCGGGAGGGCCCGCGGGGAGACCCAGTACTTC.

This clonotype appeared many times. This sequence joins TRBV6-5 and TRBJ1-1; D is possibly TRBD1 (6 bases). CDR1 and CDR2 from the germline V gene are MNHEY and SVGAGI. CDR3 length equals 14 residues. Trimming stripped 0 bases from V and 11 bases from J, with 16 bases between. The DNA of the CDR3 is TGTGCCAGCAGTTACTCGCAGGGGTTCTCGGAGGCTTTCTTT. It encodes CASSYSQGFSEAFF.